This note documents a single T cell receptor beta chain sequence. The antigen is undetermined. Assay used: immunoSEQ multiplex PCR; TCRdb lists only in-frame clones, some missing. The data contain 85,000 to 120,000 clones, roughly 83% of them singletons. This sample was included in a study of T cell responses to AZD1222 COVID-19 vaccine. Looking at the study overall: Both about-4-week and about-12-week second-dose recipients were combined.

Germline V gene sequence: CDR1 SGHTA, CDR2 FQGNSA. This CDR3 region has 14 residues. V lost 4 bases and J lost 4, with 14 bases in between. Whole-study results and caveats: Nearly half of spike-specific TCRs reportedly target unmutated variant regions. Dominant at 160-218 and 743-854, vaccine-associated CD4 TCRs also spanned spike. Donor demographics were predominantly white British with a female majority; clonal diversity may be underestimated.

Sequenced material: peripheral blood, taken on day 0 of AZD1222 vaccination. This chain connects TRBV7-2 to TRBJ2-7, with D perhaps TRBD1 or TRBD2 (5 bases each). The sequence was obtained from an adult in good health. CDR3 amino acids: CASSSQRDGYEQYF. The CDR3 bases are TGTGCCAGCAGCTCCCAACGGGACGGATACGAGCAGTACTTC.